This paragraph reports one T cell receptor (beta chain). Primers: 60 Vbeta forward and 13 Jbeta reverse. Clones were read by immunoSEQ multiplex PCR, and TCRdb kept only the in-frame ones, dropping some. The data show roughly 260,000 clones, 84% seen once. The CDR3 totals 14 residues. Germline CDR1 reads SGHRS; CDR2 reads YFSETQ. V lost 4 bases and J lost 6; bases outside the gene matches: 10. This entry comes from a study of cytomegalovirus exposure and HLA in healthy donors. Study-level background: As released early, the data held about 85 million unique TCRs from HLA-typed donors.

The chain joins TRBV5-1 to TRBJ2-7; TRBD2 matches 7 bases. Sample: PBMCs. This receptor was taken from a woman between 35 and 50 years old in good health and CMV-seropositive. The CDR3 sequence: CASSPLGGVSEQYF. CDR3 coding DNA: TGCGCCAGCAGCCCATTGGGAGGGGTGAGCGAGCAGTACTTC.